This entry features one T cell receptor beta chain sequence. The antigen remains unidentified. The sample is drawn from a study of blood T cells in healthy people across ages. The second PCR ran roughly 6 to 11 cycles with a sample-barcoded 5' primer and J-beta primers. TCRdb re-analysed the 5' RACE reads in MiXCR, keeping a single row per CDR3 protein. The sample has roughly 700,000 distinct CDR3 sequences, 20% to 25% seen once; the top ten hold roughly a tenth. Points from the study as a whole: Long-lived donors exceeded aged donors in naive CD4+ cells and diversity.

V was clipped by 7 bases and J by 9 bases; unmatched bases: 11. The length of the CDR3 is 14 residues. Germline CDR1 reads LGHDT; CDR2 reads YNNKEL (reference sequence). These data were also filed under a second study, of T cells of mothers and their children.

The source material was blood. This clonotype was sampled from a boy under 18 in good health. The gene calls are TRBV3-1 and TRBJ2-1; TRBD1 matches at 8 bases. The CDR3 loop reads CASKKTGAGGEQFF. In DNA form, the CDR3 reads TGTGCCAGCAAAAAGACAGGGGCCGGAGGTGAGCAGTTCTTC.